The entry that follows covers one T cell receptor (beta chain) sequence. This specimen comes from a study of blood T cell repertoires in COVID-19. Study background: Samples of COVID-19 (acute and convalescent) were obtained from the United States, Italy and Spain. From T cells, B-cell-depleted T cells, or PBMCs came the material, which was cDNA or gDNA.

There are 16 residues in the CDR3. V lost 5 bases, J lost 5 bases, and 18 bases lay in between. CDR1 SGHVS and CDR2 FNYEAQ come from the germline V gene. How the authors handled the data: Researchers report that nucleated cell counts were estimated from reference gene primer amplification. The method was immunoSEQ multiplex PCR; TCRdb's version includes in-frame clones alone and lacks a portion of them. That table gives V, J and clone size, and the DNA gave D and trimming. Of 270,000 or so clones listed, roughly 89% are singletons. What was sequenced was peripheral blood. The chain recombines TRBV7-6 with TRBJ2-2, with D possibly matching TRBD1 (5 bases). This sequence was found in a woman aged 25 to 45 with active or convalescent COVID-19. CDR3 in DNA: TGTGCCAGCAGCCCCCGGCAGATGACAGAGACCGGGGAGCTGTTTTTT. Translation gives CASSPRQMTETGELFF. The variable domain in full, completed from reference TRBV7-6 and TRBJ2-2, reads GAGVSQSPRYKVTKRGQDVALRCDPISGHVSLYWYRQALGQGPEFLTYFNYEAQQDKSGLPNDRFSAERPEGSISTLTIQRTEQRDSAMYRCASSPRQMTETGELFFGEGSRLTVL.